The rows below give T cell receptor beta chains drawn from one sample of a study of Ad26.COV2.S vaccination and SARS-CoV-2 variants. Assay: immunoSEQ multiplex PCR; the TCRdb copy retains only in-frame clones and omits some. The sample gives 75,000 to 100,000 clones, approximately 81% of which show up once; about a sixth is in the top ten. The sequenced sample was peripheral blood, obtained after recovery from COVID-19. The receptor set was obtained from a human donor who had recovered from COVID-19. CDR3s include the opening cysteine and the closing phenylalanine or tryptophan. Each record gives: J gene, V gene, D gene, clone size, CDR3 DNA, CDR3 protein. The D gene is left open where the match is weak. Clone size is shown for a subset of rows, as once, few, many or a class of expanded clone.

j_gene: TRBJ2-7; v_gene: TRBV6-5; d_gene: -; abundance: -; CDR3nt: TGTGCCAGCAGTCCCCCGGGACTCATAAACTACGAGCAGTACTTC; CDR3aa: CASSPPGLINYEQYF
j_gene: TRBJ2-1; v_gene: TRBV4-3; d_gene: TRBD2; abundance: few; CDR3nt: TGCGCCAGCAGCCATAGGGCCCCGGGGCGGGAGGTGGCGAATGAGCAGTTCTTC; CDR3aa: CASSHRAPGREVANEQFF
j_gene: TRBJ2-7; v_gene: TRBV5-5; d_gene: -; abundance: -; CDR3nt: TGTGCCAGCAGCCCTGGGATCCCCGGGCTCATACCCTACGAGCAGTACTTC; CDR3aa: CASSPGIPGLIPYEQYF
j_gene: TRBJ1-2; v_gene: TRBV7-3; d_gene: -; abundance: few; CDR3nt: TGTGCCAGCAGCTTAGACGGCAACTATGGCTACACCTTC; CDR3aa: CASSLDGNYGYTF
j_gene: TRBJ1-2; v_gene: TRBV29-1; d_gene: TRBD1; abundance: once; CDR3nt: TGCAGCGTGTCCGGGACAGGGGACCCCGGGTATGGCTACACCTTC; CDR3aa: CSVSGTGDPGYGYTF
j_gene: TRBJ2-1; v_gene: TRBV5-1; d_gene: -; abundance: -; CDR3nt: TGCGCCAGCACGGGGGTCGGGAGAGGCCCCTACAATGAGCAGTTCTTC; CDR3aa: CASTGVGRGPYNEQFF
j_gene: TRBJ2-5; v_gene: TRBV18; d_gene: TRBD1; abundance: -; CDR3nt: TGTGCCAGCTCACCCGAACAGGGGGCGCAATTGACCCAGTACTTC; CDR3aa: CASSPEQGAQLTQYF
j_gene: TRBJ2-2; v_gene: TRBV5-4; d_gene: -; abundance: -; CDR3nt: TGTGCCAGCAGCTTGGCCGGCATAAGAACCGGGGAGCTGTTTTTT; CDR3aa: CASSLAGIRTGELFF
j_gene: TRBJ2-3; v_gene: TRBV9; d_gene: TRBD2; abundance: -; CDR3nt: TGTGCCAGCAGCAGAATAGCGGGAGGGCCAACAGATACGCAGTATTTT; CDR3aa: CASSRIAGGPTDTQYF
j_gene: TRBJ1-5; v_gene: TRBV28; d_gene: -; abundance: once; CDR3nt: TGTGCCACCCAATATTTATGGGGGGAGTCTGATCAGCCCCAGCATTTT; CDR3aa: CATQYLWGESDQPQHF
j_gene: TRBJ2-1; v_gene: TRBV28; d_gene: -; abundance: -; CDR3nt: TGTGCCAGCAGTTCTGTCTCCTACAATGAGCAGTTCTTC; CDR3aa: CASSSVSYNEQFF